These 32 T cell receptor beta chains share one sample of origin, sequenced in a study of Graves' ophthalmopathy and Graves' hyperthyroidism. RNA transcripts yielded amplified TCR beta CDR3 regions. HTBI-primed RT-PCR formed the first round, and a multiplex PCR formed the second. MiXCR, applied by TCRdb to the multiplex PCR reads, yields one record per CDR3 protein. This sample has approximately 700,000 distinct CDR3 sequences, with roughly 41% found just once. Source material: peripheral blood. These receptors originate from an adult man with Graves' ophthalmopathy.

V and J are TRBV10-3 and TRBJ1-6; D perhaps matches TRBD1 (5 bases). In germline, CDR1 is ENHRY, CDR2 SYGVKD. The CDR3 sequence is 16 residues long. V lost 10 bases to trimming and J lost 5 bases, with 21 bases between them. The CDR3 DNA sequence: TGTGCCAGCACCCGCCGGCGGGACGGGGATAATTCACCCCTCCACTTT. It yields the protein CASTRRRDGDNSPLHF.

The chain employs TRBV12-3 or TRBV12-4 and TRBJ2-7; possibly TRBD1 for D (5 bases). The CDR3 is made up of 15 amino acids. Trimming removed 7 bases from V and 3 bases from J, with 19 bases in between. The CDR3 DNA reads as TGTGCCAGCAATTTGGGGCAGCCCAGAAACTACGAGCAGTACTTC. This gives the protein CASNLGQPRNYEQYF.

The chain couples TRBV20-1 to TRBJ2-7, with 7 bases that match TRBD1. This CDR3 comprises 15 residues. The germline V gene has CDR1 DFQATT and CDR2 SNEGSKA (reference sequence). The junction had 9 bases not matched to a gene; V was cut back by 3 bases and J by 1 base. The CDR3 nucleotides are TGCAGTGCTAGGTCAGGACAGGAGACATCCTACGAGCAGTACTTC. Protein: CSARSGQETSYEQYF.

The chain has TRBV20-1 and TRBJ1-6; D ambiguous. Trimming left V 2 bases short and J 4 bases short, with 15 bases between. Germline loops: CDR1 DFQATT, CDR2 SNEGSKA (reference sequence). The CDR3 covers 16 residues. In DNA, the CDR3 is TGCAGTGCTAGACCCCGCAGAAAAAAATATAATTCACCCCTCCACTTT. Translation gives CSARPRRKKYNSPLHF.

This sequence joins TRBV5-1 and TRBJ2-5; 11 bases line up with TRBD2. The ends lost 1 base at V and 5 bases at J; junction bases unmatched: 10. The CDR3 is 17 residues long. Germline CDR1 is SGHRS and CDR2 is YFSETQ. DNA of the CDR3: TGCGCCAGCAGCTTGAGTAGCGGGGGGGCCGGAGGCGAGACCCAGTACTTC. Its translation is CASSLSSGGAGGETQYF.

This clonotype was seen many times. J is TRBJ1-2 and V is TRBV29-1; D is possibly TRBD1 (5 bases). V lost 4 bases and J 4 bases, leaving 16 bases between the germline ends. CDR3 size: 14 residues. CDR1 is SQVTM, CDR2 ANQGSEA, per germline. CDR3 amino acids: CSVGGVGRSYGYTF. The CDR3 region has the DNA TGCAGCGTTGGAGGGGTTGGACGGAGCTATGGCTACACCTTC.

This sequence joins TRBV29-1 and TRBJ1-2; 7 bases are a match to TRBD1. V was pared by 8 bases and J by 3 bases, with 6 bases of the junction left unmatched. Germline V gives CDR1 SQVTM, CDR2 ANQGSEA. The CDR3 spans 12 residues. The CDR3 sequence: CSLETGYYGYTF. Here the CDR3 DNA reads TGCAGCTTAGAGACAGGGTACTATGGCTACACCTTC.

The chain joins TRBV25-1 to TRBJ1-3; D possibly corresponds to TRBD1 (6 bases). The germline V gene has CDR1 MGHDK and CDR2 SYGVNS. The CDR3 covers 13 residues. Trimming cost V 9 bases and J 2 bases, with 11 bases left between them. CDR3 coding DNA: TGTGCCAGGTACAGGGACCCTGGAAACACCATATATTTT. Its protein is CARYRDPGNTIYF.

The table lists this clonotype with a count of one. Germline and junction disagree at one end, which may indicate a read error. V usage is TRBV7-8 and J usage is TRBJ1-5; D remains unclear. CDR3 length: 15 residues. Germline assignment: CDR1 SGHVS and CDR2 FQNEAQ. CDR3 protein: CASSQPSSGRPSQHF. The CDR3 DNA reads TGCGCCAGCAGCCAACCCTCTAGCGGGAGACCGTCCCAGCATTTT.

Concerning this clonotype itself: Being one base from a much bigger clone, this may be a read error. The chain has TRBV14 and TRBJ1-1; 8 bases match TRBD1. This CDR3 is 14 amino acids long. The germline V gene has CDR1 SGHDN and CDR2 FVKESK. V lost 4 bases to trimming and J lost 3 bases; unmatched junction nucleotides: 4. Here the CDR3 reads CASSRQTGDTEAFF. CDR3 bases: TGTGCCAGCAGCCGACAGACAGGGGACACTGAAGCTTTCTTT.

Ten or more counts support this clonotype. The rearrangement links TRBV12-3 or TRBV12-4 to TRBJ1-1; D remains unclear. V dropped 3 bases and J dropped 4 bases, with 6 bases sitting between them. This CDR3 has 12 amino acids. CDR3 amino acids: CASSFRTTEAFF. Written as DNA, the CDR3 is TGTGCCAGCAGTTTCAGGACCACTGAAGCTTTCTTT.

The table lists this clonotype with many counts. V is TRBV3-1 and J is TRBJ1-2; no definite D call. V lost 4 bases and J lost 6, with 12 bases in between. The germline V gene encodes CDR1 LGHDT and CDR2 YNNKEL (reference sequence). This CDR3 has 13 amino acids. In DNA, the CDR3 is TGTGCCAGCAGCCTCGGGCGCGCGGATGGCTACACCTTC. It specifies CASSLGRADGYTF.

In its sample, this clonotype was seen a few times. The chain couples TRBV5-5 to TRBJ2-5; 7 bases align to TRBD2. Germline CDR1 reads SGHKS; CDR2 reads YYEKEE (reference sequence). This CDR3 contains 14 residues. The V and J ends lost 4 bases and 3 bases, in that order; junction bases with no gene match: 6. The CDR3 sequence: CASSPVGGEETQYF. CDR3 nucleotide sequence: TGTGCCAGCAGCCCGGTTGGGGGGGAAGAGACCCAGTACTTC.

This clonotype came up many times. Written as DNA, the CDR3 is TGTGCCAGCAACCTACAGAAGGGGGCCTATGGCTACACCTTC. It translates to CASNLQKGAYGYTF. This chain uses TRBV2 with TRBJ1-2, with TRBD1 matching over 7 bases. V shed 7 bases, J shed 4 bases, and the junction held 9 bases outside the gene matches. This CDR3 is built from 14 residues. The V gene's germline CDR1 is SNHLY and CDR2 FYNNEI.

V and J are TRBV20-1 and TRBJ1-2; the D gene is possibly TRBD1 (5 bases). V was cut by 2 bases and J by 2 bases, with 12 bases left in between. Per germline, CDR1 DFQATT and CDR2 SNEGSKA (reference sequence). The CDR3 spans 14 residues. This CDR3 reads CSARQGRENYGYTF. The CDR3 nucleotides read TGCAGTGCTAGACAGGGTCGGGAAAACTATGGCTACACCTTC.

Comments on this clonotype: One end of the junction fails to match germline, which may point to a read error. The CDR3 DNA reads as TGTGCCATCAGTGAGGAGGGGCTCCGCCAAGAGACCCAGTGCTTC. Protein sequence: CAISEEGLRQETQCF. V usage is TRBV10-3 and J usage is TRBJ2-5; D tentatively fits TRBD1 or TRBD2 (5 bases each). Germline CDR1 reads ENHRY; CDR2 reads SYGVKD. The CDR3 covers 15 residues.

This clonotype was seen a few times. The J gene is TRBJ2-2, the V gene TRBV6-5; D might be TRBD1 (6 bases). Trimming pared 2 bases from V and 3 bases from J, leaving 10 bases between. Germline V CDR1 and CDR2: MNHEY, SVGAGI. This CDR3 has 15 residues. The CDR3 protein is CASSYRTDYTGELFF. CDR3 sequence (DNA): TGTGCCAGCAGTTACCGGACAGATTACACCGGGGAGCTGTTTTTT.

The V gene is TRBV9, the J gene TRBJ2-3; 7 positions agree with TRBD1. J lost 1 base, V lost 4 bases, and 6 bases had no gene match. The length of the CDR3 is 15 residues. Looked up from germline, CDR1 is SGDLS and CDR2 is YYNGEE. The CDR3 bases are TGTGCCAGCAGCCCCGGACAGGCCCGCACAGATACGCAGTATTTT. Translated, it gives CASSPGQARTDTQYF.

The table lists this clonotype with many counts. DNA of the CDR3: TGCAGTGCTGGTTCAGGGGGCGCGGAGACCCAGTACTTC. Protein sequence: CSAGSGGAETQYF. V usage is TRBV20-1 and J usage is TRBJ2-5; 8 bases align to TRBD1. CDR3 length: 13 amino acids. The J segment lost 5 bases and the V segment lost 5 bases, leaving 7 bases of the junction unmatched. CDR1 is DFQATT, CDR2 SNEGSKA, per germline (reference sequence).

The count of this clonotype is one. V gene TRBV29-1 combines with J gene TRBJ2-5; no definite D call. This CDR3 contains 13 residues. Germline CDR1 SQVTM, CDR2 ANQGSEA. The ends were cut back, 3 bases at V and 11 bases at J, with 19 bases in the middle. Here the CDR3 DNA reads TGCAGCGTTGAGTTCGGGTTAGGCAATGAGCAGTACTTC. Its translation: CSVEFGLGNEQYF.

The V and J genes are TRBV7-2 and TRBJ1-6; D perhaps matches TRBD1 (6 bases). This CDR3 has 16 amino acids. The V gene's germline CDR1 is SGHTA and CDR2 FQGNSA. V lost 2 bases and J 6 bases, leaving 14 bases between the germline ends. The CDR3 sequence: CASSLNRVEVNSPLHF. The DNA of the CDR3 is TGTGCCAGCAGCTTAAACAGGGTGGAAGTTAATTCACCCCTCCACTTT.

The rearrangement uses TRBV10-3 and TRBJ2-5; 10 bases align to TRBD2. Germline-derived CDR1 and CDR2 are ENHRY and SYGVKD. Trimming took 0 bases from V and 9 from J; bases not matched to a gene: 1. The CDR3 length is 13 residues. The CDR3 loop reads CAISESSGGAQYF. DNA of the CDR3: TGTGCCATCAGTGAGTCAAGCGGGGGGGCCCAGTACTTC.

This clonotype was recorded a few times. One end of the junction varies from germline; a read error may be responsible. The rearrangement joins TRBV10-3 to TRBJ1-6, with TRBD1 matching 9 bases. Germline CDR1 reads ENHRY; CDR2 reads SYGVKD. This CDR3 contains 15 residues. CDR3 sequence: CASSDTGGVGSPLHF. As DNA, the CDR3 is TGTGCCAGCAGTGATACAGGGGGCGTTGGTTCACCCCTCCACTTT.

There are many counts of this clonotype. The V call is TRBV2, the J call TRBJ1-2, with D tentatively TRBD1 (5 bases). Germline V gene data show CDR1 as SNHLY and CDR2 as FYNNEI. The CDR3 loop spans 13 amino acids. Trimming cost V 4 bases and J 8 bases, with 14 bases left between them. The CDR3 is CASSVEGNGGYTF. CDR3 bases: TGTGCCAGCAGTGTGGAGGGGAACGGAGGCTACACCTTC.

The rearrangement uses TRBV10-3 and TRBJ2-7; 12 nucleotides agree with TRBD2. The germline gives CDR1 ENHRY, CDR2 SYGVKD. The CDR3 length is 13 residues. With 8 bases clipped from V and 3 bases from J, the junction kept 2 bases outside the gene matches. The CDR3 nucleotides read TGTGCCATCGGGACTAGCGGGTACTACGAGCAGTACTTC. This sequence encodes CAIGTSGYYEQYF.

The chain joins TRBV25-1 to TRBJ1-3, with D tentatively TRBD1 (5 bases). Germline CDR1 reads MGHDK; CDR2 reads SYGVNS. Trimming left V 3 bases short and J 8 bases short, with 8 bases between. The CDR3 consists of 12 residues. The CDR3 sequence: CASSDGAHTIYF. The DNA of the CDR3 is TGTGCCAGCAGTGATGGGGCGCACACCATATATTTT.

The rearrangement joins TRBV6-5 to TRBJ1-2; the match to TRBD1 covers 8 bases. V dropped 6 bases and J dropped 4; count of bases not matched to a gene: 16. The germline V gene encodes CDR1 MNHEY and CDR2 SVGAGI. There are 17 residues in the CDR3. The CDR3 sequence is CASSLSGGQANPYGYTF. The CDR3 bases are TGTGCCAGCAGCCTCTCCGGGGGACAGGCGAATCCCTATGGCTACACCTTC.

A note on this clonotype: The junction departs from the called germline gene at one end, perhaps through a read error. The rearrangement uses TRBV29-1 and TRBJ2-2; 11 nucleotides line up with TRBD2. The CDR3 sequence is 12 residues long. Germline-derived CDR1 and CDR2 are SQVTM and ANQGSEA. CDR3 sequence (DNA): TGCGGGGGACTAGCGGAGTACAATGAGCAGTTTTTT. As protein: CGGLAEYNEQFF.

V usage is TRBV11-2 and J usage is TRBJ1-1; 8 bases agree with TRBD1. This CDR3 is built from 17 residues. The trim removed 3 bases at V and 5 bases at J, leaving 14 bases unmatched. The germline CDR1 and CDR2 sequences are SGHAT and FQNNGV. In DNA, the CDR3 is TGTGCCAGCAGCTTGTGGGCCAGGGGGCATATCGGGACTGAAGCTTTCTTT. It yields the protein CASSLWARGHIGTEAFF.

Many counts were recorded for this clonotype. This chain joins TRBV19 and TRBJ2-6, with D possibly matching TRBD2 (6 bases). The CDR3 length is 16 residues. Between the trimmed V and J ends, which lost 6 bases and 0 bases, there was a span of 12 bases. Germline CDR1 and CDR2: LNHDA and SQIVND (reference sequence). Here the CDR3 reads CASSLGSGSGANVLTF. The CDR3 DNA is TGTGCCAGTAGCCTAGGTAGCGGCTCTGGGGCCAACGTCCTGACTTTC.

This clonotype was counted many times. V and J are TRBV2 and TRBJ1-4; tentatively, D is TRBD1 (6 bases). Germline V gene sequence: CDR1 SNHLY, CDR2 FYNNEI. Deletions cut 6 bases from V and 10 bases from J, with 12 bases between. The CDR3 totals 12 residues. The CDR3 region is CASSLEGGKLFF. The CDR3 coding sequence is TGTGCCAGCAGCCTAGAGGGGGGAAAACTGTTTTTT.

The table lists this clonotype with a count of one. V is TRBV2 and J is TRBJ2-5; D tentatively reads TRBD1 or TRBD2 (5 bases each). CDR3 size: 15 residues. Trimming removed 6 bases from V and 4 bases from J, with 18 bases in between. Germline V lookup: CDR1 SNHLY, CDR2 FYNNEI. CDR3: CASSSRSGAGETQYF. CDR3 bases: TGTGCCAGCAGCTCCAGGTCCGGGGCTGGAGAGACCCAGTACTTC.